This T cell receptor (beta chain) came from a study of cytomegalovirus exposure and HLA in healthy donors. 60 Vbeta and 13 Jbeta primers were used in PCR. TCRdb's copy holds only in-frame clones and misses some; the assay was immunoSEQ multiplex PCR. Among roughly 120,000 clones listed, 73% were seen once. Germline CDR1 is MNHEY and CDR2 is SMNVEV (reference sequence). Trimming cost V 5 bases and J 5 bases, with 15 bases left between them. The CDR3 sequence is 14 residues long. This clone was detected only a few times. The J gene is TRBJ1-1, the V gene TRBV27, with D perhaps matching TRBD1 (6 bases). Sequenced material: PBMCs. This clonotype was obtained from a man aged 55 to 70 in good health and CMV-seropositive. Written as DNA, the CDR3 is TGTGCCAGCAGTCCCCTGGGGGCTGATACTGAAGCTTTCTTT. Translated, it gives CASSPLGADTEAFF.